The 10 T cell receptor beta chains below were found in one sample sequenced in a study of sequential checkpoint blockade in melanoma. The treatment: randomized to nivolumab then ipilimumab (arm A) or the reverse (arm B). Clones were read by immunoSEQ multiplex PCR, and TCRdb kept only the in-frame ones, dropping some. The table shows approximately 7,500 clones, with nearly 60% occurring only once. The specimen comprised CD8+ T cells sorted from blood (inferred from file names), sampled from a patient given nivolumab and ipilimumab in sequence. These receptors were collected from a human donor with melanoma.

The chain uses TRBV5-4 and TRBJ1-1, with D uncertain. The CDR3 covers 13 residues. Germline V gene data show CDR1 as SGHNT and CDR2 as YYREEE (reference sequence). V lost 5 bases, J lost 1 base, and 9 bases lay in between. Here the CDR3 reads CASRTGRNTEAFF. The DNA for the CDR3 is TGTGCCAGCAGGACCGGGAGGAACACTGAAGCTTTCTTT. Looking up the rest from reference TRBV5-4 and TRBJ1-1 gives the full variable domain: ETGVTQSPTHLIKTRGQQVTLRCSSQSGHNTVSWYQQALGQGPQFIFQYYREEENGRGNFPPRFSGLQFPNYSSELNVNALELDDSALYLCASRTGRNTEAFFGQGTRLTVV.

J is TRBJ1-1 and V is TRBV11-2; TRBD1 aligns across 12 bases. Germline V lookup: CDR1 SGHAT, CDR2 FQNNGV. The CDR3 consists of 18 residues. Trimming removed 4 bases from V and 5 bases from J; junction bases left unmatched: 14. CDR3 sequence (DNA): TGTGCCAGCAGCTCCCCGGGACAGGGGGCGCGGTATAGGACTGAAGCTTTCTTT. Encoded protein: CASSSPGQGARYRTEAFF.

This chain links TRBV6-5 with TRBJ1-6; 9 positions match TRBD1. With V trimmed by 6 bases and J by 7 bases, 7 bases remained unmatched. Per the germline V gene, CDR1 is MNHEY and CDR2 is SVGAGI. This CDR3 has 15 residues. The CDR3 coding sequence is TGTGCCAGCAGATTGTCCGGGACAGGGAATTCACCCCTCCACTTT. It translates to CASRLSGTGNSPLHF.

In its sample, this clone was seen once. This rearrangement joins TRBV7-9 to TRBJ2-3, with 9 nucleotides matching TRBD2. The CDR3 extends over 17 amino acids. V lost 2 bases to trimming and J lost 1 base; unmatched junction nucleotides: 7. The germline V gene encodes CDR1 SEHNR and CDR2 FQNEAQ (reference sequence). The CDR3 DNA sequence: TGTGCCAGCAGCTTAAGCGTGGCGGGGGGGCGCACAGATACGCAGTATTTT. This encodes CASSLSVAGGRTDTQYF.

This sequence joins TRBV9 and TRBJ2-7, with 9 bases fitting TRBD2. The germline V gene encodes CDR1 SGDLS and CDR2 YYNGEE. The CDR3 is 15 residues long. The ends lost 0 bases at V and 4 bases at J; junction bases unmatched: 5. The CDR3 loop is CASSVGAGGPYEQYF. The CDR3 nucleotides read TGTGCCAGCAGCGTAGGAGCGGGGGGCCCTTACGAGCAGTACTTC.

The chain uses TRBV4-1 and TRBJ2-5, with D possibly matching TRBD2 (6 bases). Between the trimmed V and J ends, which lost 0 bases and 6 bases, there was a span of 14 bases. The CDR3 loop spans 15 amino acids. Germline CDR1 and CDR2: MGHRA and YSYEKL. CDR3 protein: CASSQDLGRRKTQYF. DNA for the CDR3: TGCGCCAGCAGCCAAGACCTCGGGAGACGGAAGACCCAGTACTTC.

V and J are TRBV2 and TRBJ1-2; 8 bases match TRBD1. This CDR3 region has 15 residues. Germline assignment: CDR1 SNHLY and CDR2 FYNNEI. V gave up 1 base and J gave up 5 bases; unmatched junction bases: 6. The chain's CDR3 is CASSEEDRVYYGYTF. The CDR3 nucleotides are TGTGCCAGCAGTGAAGAGGACAGGGTGTATTATGGCTACACCTTC.

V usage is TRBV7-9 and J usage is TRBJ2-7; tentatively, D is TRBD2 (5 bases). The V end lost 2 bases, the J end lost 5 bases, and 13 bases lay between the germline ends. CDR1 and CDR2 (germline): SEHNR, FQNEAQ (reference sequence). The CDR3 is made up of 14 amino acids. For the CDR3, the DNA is TGTGCCAGCAGCTTAACGGGGTACATCCACGAGCAGTACTTC. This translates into CASSLTGYIHEQYF.

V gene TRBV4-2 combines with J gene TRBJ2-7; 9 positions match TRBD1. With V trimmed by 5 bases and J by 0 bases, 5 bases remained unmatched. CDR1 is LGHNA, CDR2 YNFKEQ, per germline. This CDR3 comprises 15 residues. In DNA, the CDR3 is TGTGCCAGCAGCTGGGCGACAGGGGGCTCCTACGAGCAGTACTTC. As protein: CASSWATGGSYEQYF.

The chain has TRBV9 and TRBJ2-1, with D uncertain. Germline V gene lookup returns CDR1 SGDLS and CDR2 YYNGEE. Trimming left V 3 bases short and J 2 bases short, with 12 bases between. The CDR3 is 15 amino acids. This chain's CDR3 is CASSGQVSPYNEQFF. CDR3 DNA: TGTGCCAGCAGCGGGCAGGTTTCCCCCTACAATGAGCAGTTCTTC.